A single sample is the source of the 21 T cell receptor beta chains below, sequenced in a study of graft-versus-host responses after intestinal transplantation. Measured with immunoSEQ multiplex PCR; TCRdb has only the in-frame clones, and not every one. The repertoire holds 9,500 to 12,000 clones, with over 60% as singletons. This specimen consisted of PBMCs, obtained 494 days after intestinal transplant. These receptors were collected from a human patient who received an intestinal transplant, so some T cells may come from the graft donor.

CDR3: CASSYGQGAVDTQYF. CDR3 in DNA: TGTGCCAGCAGTTACGGGCAGGGGGCCGTAGATACGCAGTATTTT. The J gene is TRBJ2-3, the V gene TRBV6-5; 8 nucleotides line up with TRBD1. Trimming at V came to 2 bases and at J to 5 bases, leaving 6 bases not matched to a gene. Per the germline V gene, CDR1 is MNHEY and CDR2 is SVGAGI. This CDR3 comprises 15 residues.

The sample holds a few counts of this clone. The chain links TRBV19 to TRBJ1-2, with no clear D. The CDR3 has 10 residues. The germline gives CDR1 LNHDA, CDR2 SQIVND (reference sequence). V was shortened by 7 bases and J by 4 bases, with 4 bases between the two germline ends. CDR3 amino acids: CASKGYGYTF. The CDR3 bases are TGTGCCAGTAAGGGCTATGGCTACACCTTC.

The chain has TRBV6-5 and TRBJ2-1, with D perhaps matching TRBD1 or TRBD2 (6 bases each). Germline loops: CDR1 MNHEY, CDR2 SVGAGI. Between the trimmed V and J ends, which lost 0 bases and 8 bases, there was a span of 17 bases. The CDR3 consists of 16 residues. The DNA for the CDR3 is TGTGCCAGCAGTTACTCGGGGGGCAGGGGAGCGGATGAGCAGTTCTTC. Protein product: CASSYSGGRGADEQFF.

The chain carries TRBV29-1 and TRBJ1-1; weak D call: TRBD1 (5 bases). This CDR3 is built from 13 residues. Germline CDR1 is SQVTM and CDR2 is ANQGSEA. V gave up 1 base and J gave up 10 bases, with 16 bases separating them. In DNA, the CDR3 is TGCAGCGTTGAAGCTGGGCGGGGAGGGGTAGCTTTCTTT. It is translated as CSVEAGRGGVAFF.

The chain joins TRBV5-6 to TRBJ2-1; 9 nucleotides line up with TRBD1. J gave up 7 bases and V 2 bases, and 4 bases lay outside the gene matches. Germline V lookup: CDR1 SGHDT, CDR2 YYEEEE. The CDR3 is 14 residues long. The CDR3 reads CASSFRDRDNEQFF. The CDR3 nucleotides read TGTGCCAGCAGCTTCCGGGACAGGGATAATGAGCAGTTCTTC.

The V gene is TRBV7-8, the J gene TRBJ2-1; possible D gene TRBD1, 5 bases. Germline CDR1 and CDR2: SGHVS and FQNEAQ. This CDR3 is built from 13 residues. Trimming stripped 3 bases from V and 7 bases from J, with 10 bases between. The CDR3 here is CASSFRPGNEQFF. The CDR3 DNA reads as TGTGCCAGCAGCTTCCGTCCAGGGAATGAGCAGTTCTTC.

The chain combines TRBV5-1 with TRBJ2-1; D gene uncertain. The CDR3 is made up of 14 amino acids. Looked up from germline, CDR1 is SGHRS and CDR2 is YFSETQ. V lost 0 bases and J 0 bases, leaving 4 bases between the germline ends. In DNA, the CDR3 is TGCGCCAGCAGCTTGGCCAGCTCCTACAATGAGCAGTTCTTC. Its protein product is CASSLASSYNEQFF.

The gene calls are TRBV7-9 and TRBJ2-1; D is ambiguous. The CDR3 totals 16 residues. Germline-derived CDR1 and CDR2 are SEHNR and FQNEAQ (reference sequence). V dropped 1 base and J dropped 0 bases, with 10 bases sitting between them. DNA for the CDR3: TGTGCCAGCAGCTTAGAAGGACGGAGCTCCTACAATGAGCAGTTCTTC. Its protein is CASSLEGRSSYNEQFF.

This clone was observed a few times. This sequence joins TRBV19 and TRBJ2-1; D remains unclear. V shed 5 bases and J shed 6 bases, with 11 bases lying between them. The CDR3 is made up of 13 amino acids. CDR1 and CDR2 from the germline V gene are LNHDA and SQIVND (reference sequence). This chain's CDR3 is CASSPRSANEQFF. CDR3 nucleotide sequence: TGTGCCAGTAGTCCCCGGAGCGCCAATGAGCAGTTCTTC.

The chain joins TRBV28 to TRBJ1-2, with D possibly matching TRBD1 (5 bases). Trimming took 2 bases from V and 5 from J, leaving 15 bases between them. This CDR3 has 15 residues. Germline V CDR1 and CDR2: MDHEN, SYDVKM. In DNA form, the CDR3 reads TGTGCCAGCAGTTTACAGGGTGAGGGGCCTTATGGCTACACCTTC. Protein product: CASSLQGEGPYGYTF.

This chain links TRBV10-3 with TRBJ1-2, with 8 bases lining up with TRBD1. The germline gives CDR1 ENHRY, CDR2 SYGVKD. With 10 bases clipped from V and 7 bases from J, the junction kept 11 bases outside the gene matches. This CDR3 has 13 amino acids. As DNA, the CDR3 is TGTGCCACCAGACTAGACAGGGGCGGTGGCTACACCTTC. It is translated as CATRLDRGGGYTF.

The V and J genes are TRBV15 and TRBJ2-5; D gene ambiguous. There are 14 residues in the CDR3. V was cut by 0 bases and J by 2 bases, with 7 bases left in between. Germline V gene lookup returns CDR1 LNHNV and CDR2 YYDKDF (reference sequence). The CDR3 bases are TGTGCCACCAGCAGAGAAAGGGCGCAAGAGACCCAGTACTTC. It specifies CATSRERAQETQYF.

The rearrangement uses TRBV29-1 and TRBJ2-7; possibly TRBD1 for D (6 bases). Germline V gene sequence: CDR1 SQVTM, CDR2 ANQGSEA. The CDR3 consists of 11 residues. V was pared by 4 bases and J by 4 bases, with 8 bases between. The DNA for the CDR3 is TGCAGCGTTGGCAGGGGTTACGAGCAGTACTTC. It translates to CSVGRGYEQYF.

Here the CDR3 reads CASSQGNRPSTAEQYF. The CDR3 DNA follows: TGCGCCAGCAGCCAAGGAAACAGGCCGTCGACGGCGGAGCAGTACTTC. The chain carries TRBV4-1 and TRBJ2-7, with D perhaps matching TRBD1 (5 bases). Between the trimmed V and J ends, which lost 1 base and 7 bases, there was a span of 20 bases. The CDR3 has 16 amino acids. CDR1 is MGHRA and CDR2 is YSYEKL in the germline V gene.

Concerning this clone: At one end the junction does not follow the germline gene, possibly because of a read error. The gene calls are TRBV7-7 and TRBJ2-5, with 9 bases that match TRBD1. CDR1 is SSHAT, CDR2 FNYEAQ, per germline (reference sequence). The CDR3 totals 13 residues. The CDR3 here is CASSVGQGKTQYF. CDR3 sequence (DNA): TGTGCTAGCAGCGTGGGACAGGGAAAGACCCAGTACTTC.

This chain connects TRBV10-1 to TRBJ2-2; D might be TRBD2 (6 bases). The CDR3 loop spans 17 amino acids. V lost 3 bases and J 3 bases, leaving 17 bases between the germline ends. From germline, CDR1 is WNHNN and CDR2 SYGVQD (reference sequence). The chain's CDR3 is CASSDPGGRPDTGELFF. DNA for the CDR3: TGCGCCAGCAGTGACCCTGGTGGGAGGCCGGACACCGGGGAGCTGTTTTTT.

The J gene is TRBJ2-1, the V gene TRBV18, with 10 positions matching TRBD2. Per germline, CDR1 KGHSH and CDR2 LQKENI. The V segment lost 4 bases and the J segment 8 bases; nucleotides outside the gene matches: 2. The CDR3 consists of 13 residues. CDR3 loop: CASSLAGGDEQFF. The CDR3 bases are TGTGCCAGCTCACTAGCGGGAGGCGATGAGCAGTTCTTC.

This clone was seen only a few times. Additional DNA sequences in this sample encode the identical CDR3. The chain couples TRBV19 to TRBJ2-1; 10 nucleotides agree with TRBD2. The CDR3 is 15 residues long. The germline V gene encodes CDR1 LNHDA and CDR2 SQIVND (reference sequence). V lost 3 bases, J lost 5 bases, and 4 bases stayed unmatched. CDR3 nucleotides: TGTGCCAGTAGTATTCTAGCGGGAGCCGACAATGAGCAGTTCTTC. This codes for CASSILAGADNEQFF.

The table lists this clone with a few counts. The chain joins TRBV7-9 to TRBJ2-1; TRBD2 matches at 8 bases. The CDR3 has 19 residues. V was pared by 6 bases and J by 5 bases, with 21 bases of the junction left unmatched. The germline V gene has CDR1 SEHNR and CDR2 FQNEAQ (reference sequence). CDR3 coding DNA: TGTGCCAGCAGGCCGAAGGCCCCACAAGCGGGAGCCGTCGACAATGAGCAGTTCTTC. Amino acid sequence: CASRPKAPQAGAVDNEQFF. Filled out from reference TRBV7-9 and TRBJ2-1, the complete variable domain reads DTGVSQNPRHKITKRGQNVTFRCDPISEHNRLYWYRQTLGQGPEFLTYFQNEAQLEKSRLLSDRFSAERPKGSFSTLEIQRTEQGDSAMYLCASRPKAPQAGAVDNEQFFGPGTRLTVL.

The chain joins TRBV5-7 to TRBJ2-2; possible D gene TRBD2, 5 bases. TRBV5-7 is an ORF for which the function is uncertain. CDR3 length: 13 amino acids. Trimming shortened V by 7 bases and J by 5 bases, and 12 bases separated the two germline ends. CDR3 coding DNA: TGTGCCAGCTCCAATCGCGGGACCGGGGAGCTGTTTTTT. It is translated as CASSNRGTGELFF.

CDR3 DNA: TGTGCCAGCACCTTGGGCGGGGGGAGCAATCAGCCCCAGCATTTT. Amino acids: CASTLGGGSNQPQHF. The chain combines TRBV6-1 with TRBJ1-5, with a possible D match to TRBD1 (5 bases). The CDR3 has 15 residues. In germline, CDR1 is MNHNS, CDR2 SASEGT. Trimming removed 7 bases at V and 1 base at J, with 14 bases between.